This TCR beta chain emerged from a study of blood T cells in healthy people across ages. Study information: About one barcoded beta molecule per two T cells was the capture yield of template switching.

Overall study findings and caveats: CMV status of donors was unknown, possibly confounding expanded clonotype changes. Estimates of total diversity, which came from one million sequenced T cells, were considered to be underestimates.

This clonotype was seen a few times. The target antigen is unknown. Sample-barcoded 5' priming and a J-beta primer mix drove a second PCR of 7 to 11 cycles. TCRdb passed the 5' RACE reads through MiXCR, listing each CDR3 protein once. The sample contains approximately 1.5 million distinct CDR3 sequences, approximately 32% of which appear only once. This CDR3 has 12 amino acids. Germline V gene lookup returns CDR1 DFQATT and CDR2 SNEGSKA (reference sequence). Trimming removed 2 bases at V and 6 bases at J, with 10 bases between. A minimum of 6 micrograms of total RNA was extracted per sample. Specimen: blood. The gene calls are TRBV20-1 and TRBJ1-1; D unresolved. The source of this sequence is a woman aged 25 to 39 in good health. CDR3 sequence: CSARIPWPEAFF. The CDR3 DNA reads TGCAGTGCTAGAATTCCTTGGCCTGAAGCTTTCTTT.